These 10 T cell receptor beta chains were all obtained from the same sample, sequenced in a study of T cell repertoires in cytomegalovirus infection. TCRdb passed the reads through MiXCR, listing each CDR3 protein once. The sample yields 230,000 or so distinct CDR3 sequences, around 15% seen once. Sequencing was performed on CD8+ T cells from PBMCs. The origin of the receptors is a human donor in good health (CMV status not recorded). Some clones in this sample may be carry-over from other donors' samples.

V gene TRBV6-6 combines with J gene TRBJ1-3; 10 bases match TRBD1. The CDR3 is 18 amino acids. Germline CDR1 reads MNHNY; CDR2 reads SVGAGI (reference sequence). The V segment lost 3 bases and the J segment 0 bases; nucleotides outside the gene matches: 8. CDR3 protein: CASSYPGTGVVSGNTIYF. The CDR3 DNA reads TGTGCCAGCAGTTATCCCGGGACAGGGGTCGTCTCTGGAAACACCATATATTTT.

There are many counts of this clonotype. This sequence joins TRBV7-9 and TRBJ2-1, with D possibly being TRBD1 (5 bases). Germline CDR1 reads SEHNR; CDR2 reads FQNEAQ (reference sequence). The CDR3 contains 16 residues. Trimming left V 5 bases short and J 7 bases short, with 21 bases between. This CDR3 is CASSTPWAGNDNEQFF. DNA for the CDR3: TGTGCCAGCAGCACCCCGTGGGCAGGGAACGATAATGAGCAGTTCTTC.

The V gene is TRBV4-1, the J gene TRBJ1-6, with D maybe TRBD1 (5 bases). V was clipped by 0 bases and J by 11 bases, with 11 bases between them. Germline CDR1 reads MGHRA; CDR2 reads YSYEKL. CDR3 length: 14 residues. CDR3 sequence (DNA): TGCGCCAGCAGCCAAGATTTGGGGGGAGCACCCCTCCACTTT. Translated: CASSQDLGGAPLHF.

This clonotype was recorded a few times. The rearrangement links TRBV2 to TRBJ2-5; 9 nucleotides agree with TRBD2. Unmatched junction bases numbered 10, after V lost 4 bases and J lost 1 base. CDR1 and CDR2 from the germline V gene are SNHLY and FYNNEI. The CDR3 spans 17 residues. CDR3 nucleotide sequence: TGTGCCAGCAGTGTGGAGACTAGCGGTTTCTCCCAAGAGACCCAGTACTTC. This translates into CASSVETSGFSQETQYF.

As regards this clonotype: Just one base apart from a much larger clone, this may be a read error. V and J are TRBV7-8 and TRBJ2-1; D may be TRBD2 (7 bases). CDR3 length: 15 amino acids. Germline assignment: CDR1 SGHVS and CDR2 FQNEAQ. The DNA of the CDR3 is TGTGCCAGCAGCGCCGGGCGGGGGCAATACAATAAGCAGTTCTTC. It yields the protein CASSAGRGQYNKQFF.

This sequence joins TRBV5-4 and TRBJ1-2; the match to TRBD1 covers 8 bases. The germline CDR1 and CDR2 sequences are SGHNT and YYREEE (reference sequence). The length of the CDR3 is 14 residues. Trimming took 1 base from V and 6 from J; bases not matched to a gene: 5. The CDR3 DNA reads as TGTGCCAGCAGCTTGTGGCAGGGGGCAGATGGCTACACCTTC. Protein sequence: CASSLWQGADGYTF.

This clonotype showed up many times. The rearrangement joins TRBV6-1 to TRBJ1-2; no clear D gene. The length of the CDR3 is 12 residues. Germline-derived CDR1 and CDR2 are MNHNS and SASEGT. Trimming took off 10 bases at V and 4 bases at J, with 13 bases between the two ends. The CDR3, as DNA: TGTGCCACTACACACAGAGTCTATGGCTACACCTTC. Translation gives CATTHRVYGYTF.

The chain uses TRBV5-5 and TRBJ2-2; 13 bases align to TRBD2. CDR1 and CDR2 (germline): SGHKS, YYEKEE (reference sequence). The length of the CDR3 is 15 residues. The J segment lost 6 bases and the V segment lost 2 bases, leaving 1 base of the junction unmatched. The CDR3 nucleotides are TGTGCCAGCAGCTTTGGGACTAGCGGGGCCGGGGAGCTGTTTTTT. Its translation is CASSFGTSGAGELFF.

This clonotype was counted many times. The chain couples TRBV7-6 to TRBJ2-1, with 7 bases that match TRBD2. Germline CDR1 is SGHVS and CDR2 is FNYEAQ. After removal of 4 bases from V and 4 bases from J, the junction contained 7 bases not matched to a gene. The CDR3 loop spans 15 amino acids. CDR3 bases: TGTGCCAGCAGCTCCGCCCGCGGGGGATACAATGAGCAGTTCTTC. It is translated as CASSSARGGYNEQFF.

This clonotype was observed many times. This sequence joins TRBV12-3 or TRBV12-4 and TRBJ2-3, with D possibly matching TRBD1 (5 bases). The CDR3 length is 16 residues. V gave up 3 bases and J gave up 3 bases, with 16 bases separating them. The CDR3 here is CASSFWGGGDTDTQYF. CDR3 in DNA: TGTGCCAGCAGTTTTTGGGGCGGTGGAGATACAGATACGCAGTATTTT.